What follows describes a single T cell receptor beta chain. Its target is not known. Primers used in a second PCR of roughly 6 to 11 cycles were a sample-barcoded 5' primer and a J-beta primer mix. TCRdb re-called the 5' RACE reads through MiXCR, storing one row per CDR3 protein. Of 920,000 or so distinct CDR3 sequences listed, more than 35% were seen once; the top ten hold about 19%. Per germline, CDR1 MNHEY and CDR2 SVGEGT. V gave up 2 bases and J gave up 7 bases; unmatched junction bases: 8. The CDR3 runs to 15 residues. This sample was taken from a study of blood T cells in healthy people across ages. General study points: TCR beta diversity was tightly associated with the proportion of naive T cells.

Specimen: blood. The origin of this receptor is a woman aged 55 to 70 in good health. The chain combines TRBV6-2 or TRBV6-3 with TRBJ2-1; 7 bases fit TRBD2. The CDR3: CASSYPGLKINEQFF. The CDR3 DNA sequence: TGTGCCAGCAGTTACCCGGGACTAAAAATTAATGAGCAGTTCTTC.